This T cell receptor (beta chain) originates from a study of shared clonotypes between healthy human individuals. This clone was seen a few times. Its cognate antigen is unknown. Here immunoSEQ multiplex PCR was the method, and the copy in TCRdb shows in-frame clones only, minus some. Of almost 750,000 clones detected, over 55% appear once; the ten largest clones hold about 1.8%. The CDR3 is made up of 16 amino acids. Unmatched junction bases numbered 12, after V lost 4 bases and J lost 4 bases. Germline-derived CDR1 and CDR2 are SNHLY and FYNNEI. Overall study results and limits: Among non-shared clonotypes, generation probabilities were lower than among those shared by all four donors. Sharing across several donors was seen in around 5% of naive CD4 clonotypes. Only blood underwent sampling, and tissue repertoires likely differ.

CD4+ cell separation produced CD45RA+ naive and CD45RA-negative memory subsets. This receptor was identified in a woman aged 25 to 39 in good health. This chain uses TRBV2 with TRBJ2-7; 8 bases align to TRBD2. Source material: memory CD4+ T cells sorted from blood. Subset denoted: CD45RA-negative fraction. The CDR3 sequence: CASSGRLAGGFYEQYF. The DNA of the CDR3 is TGTGCCAGCAGTGGGCGGCTAGCGGGTGGCTTTTACGAGCAGTACTTC.